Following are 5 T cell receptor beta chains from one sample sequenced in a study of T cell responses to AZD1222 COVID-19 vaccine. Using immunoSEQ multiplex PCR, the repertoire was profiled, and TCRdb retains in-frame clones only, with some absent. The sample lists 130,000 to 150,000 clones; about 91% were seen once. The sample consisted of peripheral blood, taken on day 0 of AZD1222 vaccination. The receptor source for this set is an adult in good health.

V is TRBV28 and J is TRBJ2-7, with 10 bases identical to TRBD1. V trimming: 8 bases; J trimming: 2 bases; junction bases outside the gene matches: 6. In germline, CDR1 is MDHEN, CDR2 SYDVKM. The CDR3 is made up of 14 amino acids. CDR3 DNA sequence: TGTGCCAGCCTGCCGGGACAGGGGACCTACGAGCAGTACTTC. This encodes CASLPGQGTYEQYF.

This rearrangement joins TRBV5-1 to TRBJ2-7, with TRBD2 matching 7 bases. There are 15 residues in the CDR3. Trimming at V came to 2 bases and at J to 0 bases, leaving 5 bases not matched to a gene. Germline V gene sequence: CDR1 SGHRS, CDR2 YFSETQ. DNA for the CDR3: TGCGCCAGCAGCTTCGTGGGGGGGAGCTCCTACGAGCAGTACTTC. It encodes CASSFVGGSSYEQYF.

Here the CDR3 reads CATSRHHYGYTF. As DNA, the CDR3 is TGTGCCACCTCGCGCCACCACTATGGCTACACCTTC. The chain carries TRBV28 and TRBJ1-2; no firm D call. CDR3 length equals 12 residues. The germline V gene has CDR1 MDHEN and CDR2 SYDVKM. Trimming cost V 10 bases and J 3 bases, with 12 bases left between them.

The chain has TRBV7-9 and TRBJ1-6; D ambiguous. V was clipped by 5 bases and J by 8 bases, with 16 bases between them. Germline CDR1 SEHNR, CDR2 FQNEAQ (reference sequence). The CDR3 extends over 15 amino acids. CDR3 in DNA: TGTGCCAGCAGCAGGACCGACCGAGCCTATTCACCCCTCCACTTT. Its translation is CASSRTDRAYSPLHF.

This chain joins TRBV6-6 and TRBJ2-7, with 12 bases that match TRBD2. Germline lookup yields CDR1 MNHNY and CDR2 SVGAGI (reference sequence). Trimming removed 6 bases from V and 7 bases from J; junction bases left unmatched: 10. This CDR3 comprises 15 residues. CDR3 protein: CASRSGLAGAGEQYF. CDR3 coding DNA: TGTGCCAGCAGATCGGGACTAGCGGGTGCGGGAGAGCAGTACTTC.